These 23 T cell receptor beta chains share one sample of origin, sequenced in a study of OX40 agonist ivuxolimab in advanced cancers. Assay used: immunoSEQ multiplex PCR; TCRdb lists only in-frame clones, some missing. Of 100,000 or so clones detected, 75% to 95% appear once; the ten largest clones hold approximately 0.54%. Sequenced here: CD4+ or CD8+ T cells sorted from blood, sampled in a trial of the OX40 agonist ivuxolimab. Source of these receptors: an adult with an advanced solid tumor such as melanoma, head and neck, liver or kidney cancer.

This chain uses TRBV28 with TRBJ2-3; D gene ambiguous. There are 15 residues in the CDR3. The V gene lost 1 base and the J gene lost 1 base, with 9 bases spanning the gap. The germline V gene has CDR1 MDHEN and CDR2 SYDVKM. The CDR3 region has the DNA TGTGCCAGCAGTTTATTTATTGGCCGCACAGATACGCAGTATTTT. Translated: CASSLFIGRTDTQYF.

The CDR3 region is CSATSVETQYF. As DNA, the CDR3 is TGCAGTGCCACTAGCGTGGAGACCCAGTACTTC. This chain links TRBV20-1 with TRBJ2-5; TRBD2 agrees at 7 bases. J gave up 5 bases and V 6 bases, and 3 bases lay outside the gene matches. Germline loops: CDR1 DFQATT, CDR2 SNEGSKA (reference sequence). This CDR3 contains 11 residues.

This clone was observed a few times. This chain uses TRBV6-1 with TRBJ1-2; maybe TRBD1 (5 bases). Trimming shortened V by 4 bases and J by 5 bases, and 17 bases separated the two germline ends. From germline, CDR1 is MNHNS and CDR2 SASEGT. This CDR3 region has 15 residues. The CDR3 nucleotides read TGTGCCAGCAGTGGAGTGTTGACAGCGGGGTATGGCTACACCTTC. Translated: CASSGVLTAGYGYTF.

The chain combines TRBV5-1 with TRBJ2-5, with D possibly being TRBD1 (6 bases). The length of the CDR3 is 15 residues. Trimming pared 0 bases from V and 2 bases from J, leaving 11 bases between. The germline CDR1 and CDR2 sequences are SGHRS and YFSETQ. The CDR3 DNA is TGCGCCAGCAGCTTGGTGCAGGGGAGTCAAGAGACCCAGTACTTC. Translated, it gives CASSLVQGSQETQYF.

V gene TRBV7-6 combines with J gene TRBJ1-1; D ambiguous. This CDR3 has 13 residues. CDR1 is SGHVS, CDR2 FNYEAQ, per germline. V lost 1 base and J lost 5, with 8 bases in between. CDR3 nucleotides: TGTGCCAGCAGCTTAGGATATGGAACTGAAGCTTTCTTT. Amino acid sequence: CASSLGYGTEAFF.

This chain uses TRBV9 with TRBJ2-7; D is uncertain. V lost 4 bases to trimming and J lost 5 bases, with 13 bases between them. The CDR3 is 13 residues long. Per germline, CDR1 SGDLS and CDR2 YYNGEE. In DNA form, the CDR3 reads TGTGCCAGCAGCAAAGCCCTCCGCCACGAGCAGTACTTC. This codes for CASSKALRHEQYF.

This chain links TRBV11-3 with TRBJ1-1; D unclear. V lost 1 base to trimming and J lost 1 base, with 4 bases between them. CDR1 and CDR2 (germline): SGHNT, YENEEA. The CDR3 loop spans 13 amino acids. CDR3 loop: CASSLGGNTEAFF. The CDR3, as DNA: TGTGCCAGCAGCTTAGGTGGGAACACTGAAGCTTTCTTT.

The chain carries TRBV6-4 and TRBJ2-7, with a possible D match to TRBD1 (6 bases). This CDR3 is built from 16 residues. V dropped 0 bases and J dropped 6 bases, with 18 bases sitting between them. CDR1 and CDR2 (germline): MRHNA, SNTAGT. The CDR3 is CASSDSGQTYCSEQYF. The CDR3 nucleotides are TGTGCCAGCAGTGACTCTGGACAGACGTATTGTAGCGAGCAGTACTTC.

The rearrangement links TRBV5-6 to TRBJ2-1; 8 bases are a match to TRBD1. Trimming at V came to 4 bases and at J to 0 bases, leaving 9 bases not matched to a gene. The CDR3 sequence is 17 residues long. Germline V gene sequence: CDR1 SGHDT, CDR2 YYEEEE. The CDR3 DNA reads TGTGCCAGCAGCAAAGGACAGGGCCGCTTCTCCTACAATGAGCAGTTCTTC. Residues: CASSKGQGRFSYNEQFF. The full variable domain, its missing parts supplied by reference TRBV5-6 and TRBJ2-1, is DAGVTQSPTHLIKTRGQQVTLRCSPKSGHDTVSWYQQALGQGPQFIFQYYEEEERQRGNFPDRFSGHQFPNYSSELNVNALLLGDSALYLCASSKGQGRFSYNEQFFGPGTRLTVL.

This rearrangement joins TRBV2 to TRBJ2-5, with 9 nucleotides matching TRBD2. In germline, CDR1 is SNHLY, CDR2 FYNNEI. The CDR3 loop spans 14 amino acids. The J segment lost 1 base and the V segment lost 6 bases, leaving 3 bases of the junction unmatched. The CDR3 is CASRRGLAQETQYF. DNA of the CDR3: TGTGCCAGCAGACGGGGACTAGCCCAAGAGACCCAGTACTTC.

The rearrangement uses TRBV6-5 and TRBJ2-1; the D gene could be TRBD1 or TRBD2 (5 bases each). V was trimmed by 1 base and J by 7 bases, leaving 14 bases between them. The CDR3 sequence is 15 residues long. Germline V gives CDR1 MNHEY, CDR2 SVGAGI. The CDR3 coding sequence is TGTGCCAGCAGTTACTACAAGGGACGAGGGAATGAGCAGTTCTTC. This gives the protein CASSYYKGRGNEQFF.

This chain uses TRBV7-2 with TRBJ2-1; D is perhaps TRBD2 (7 bases). The germline gives CDR1 SGHTA, CDR2 FQGNSA. This CDR3 has 15 amino acids. Trimming took 5 bases from V and 2 from J, leaving 13 bases between them. The DNA of the CDR3 is TGTGCCAGCAGCCCAGCGGGACAACCCTACAATGAGCAGTTCTTC. This codes for CASSPAGQPYNEQFF.

The V call is TRBV11-1, the J call TRBJ1-1; 7 bases align to TRBD1. With 6 bases clipped from V and 3 bases from J, the junction kept 10 bases outside the gene matches. The germline CDR1 and CDR2 sequences are SGHAT and FQDESV (reference sequence). This CDR3 spans 15 amino acids. CDR3 nucleotide sequence: TGTGCCAGCAGTCGTCAACTTCAGGGGGACACTGAAGCTTTCTTT. It is translated as CASSRQLQGDTEAFF. The full variable domain, in which reference TRBV11-1 and TRBJ1-1 provide the parts outside the CDR3, is EAEVAQSPRYKITEKSQAVAFWCDPISGHATLYWYRQILGQGPELLVQFQDESVVDDSQLPKDRFSAERLKGVDSTLKIQPAELGDSAMYLCASSRQLQGDTEAFFGQGTRLTVV.

The rearrangement uses TRBV7-3 and TRBJ2-5; a weak D match, TRBD2 (7 bases). V lost 5 bases and J lost 6, with 25 bases in between. The CDR3 is 17 amino acids. Germline V lookup: CDR1 SGHTA, CDR2 FQGTGA. The CDR3 region has the DNA TGTGCCAGCAGCCTGTCCGGTGGGGGCGGGAGTACGCAGACCCAGTACTTC. This gives the protein CASSLSGGGGSTQTQYF.

This clone came up once. The CDR3 sequence is CASSPNNEQFF. In nucleotides, the CDR3 is TGTGCCAGCTCACCGAACAATGAGCAGTTCTTC. The chain employs TRBV18 and TRBJ2-1; D is undetermined. The CDR3 is 11 amino acids. V lost 3 bases and J lost 5, with 2 bases in between. Germline lookup yields CDR1 KGHSH and CDR2 LQKENI.

This chain joins TRBV27 and TRBJ1-2, with 8 positions matching TRBD1. V was pared by 5 bases and J by 3 bases, with 5 bases of the junction left unmatched. Germline lookup yields CDR1 MNHEY and CDR2 SMNVEV (reference sequence). CDR3 length: 14 residues. Here the CDR3 reads CASSTTGEDYGYTF. CDR3 coding DNA: TGTGCCAGCAGTACGACAGGGGAGGACTATGGCTACACCTTC.

The V and J genes are TRBV5-1 and TRBJ1-1; D not resolved. Germline CDR1 SGHRS, CDR2 YFSETQ. CDR3 size: 12 residues. Trimming shortened V by 4 bases and J by 11 bases, and 15 bases separated the two germline ends. CDR3 in DNA: TGCGCCAGCAGCCCCGTGGGAGGGCTCGCTTTCTTT. As protein: CASSPVGGLAFF.

This chain joins TRBV9 and TRBJ2-7, with TRBD2 identical over 10 bases. The CDR3 has 14 residues. Germline lookup yields CDR1 SGDLS and CDR2 YYNGEE. The junction had 5 bases not matched to a gene; V was cut back by 2 bases and J by 6 bases. The CDR3 region has the DNA TGTGCCAGCAGCGTGAGCGGGAGGGCGGGCGAGCAGTACTTC. As protein: CASSVSGRAGEQYF.

V and J are TRBV28 and TRBJ1-1; the D gene is possibly TRBD1 (5 bases). Trimming shortened V by 3 bases and J by 12 bases, and 11 bases separated the two germline ends. The germline gives CDR1 MDHEN, CDR2 SYDVKM. The CDR3 runs to 11 residues. The CDR3 DNA follows: TGTGCCAGCAGTTTCGAGAGGGGAACTTTCTTT. Amino acid sequence: CASSFERGTFF.

The chain carries TRBV11-3 and TRBJ1-5; 7 bases fit TRBD1. This CDR3 contains 15 residues. With V trimmed by 4 bases and J by 3 bases, 6 bases remained unmatched. Germline V gene sequence: CDR1 SGHNT, CDR2 YENEEA. The CDR3 sequence: CASSYQTGNNQPQHF. CDR3 DNA sequence: TGTGCCAGCAGCTACCAGACAGGGAACAATCAGCCCCAGCATTTT. Full variable domain (outside the CDR3, taken from reference TRBV11-3 and TRBJ1-5): EAGVVQSPRYKIIEKKQPVAFWCNPISGHNTLYWYLQNLGQGPELLIRYENEEAVDDSQLPKDRFSAERLKGVDSTLKIQPAELGDSAVYLCASSYQTGNNQPQHFGDGTRLSIL.

The sample holds a few counts of this clone. The V gene is TRBV7-6, the J gene TRBJ2-7, with D uncertain. The CDR3 totals 15 residues. Germline V CDR1 and CDR2: SGHVS, FNYEAQ. V was trimmed by 1 base and J by 6 bases, leaving 16 bases between them. Here the CDR3 DNA reads TGTGCCAGCAGCTTAGAGGGCGCACGGCCGGGCGAGCAGTACTTC. This codes for CASSLEGARPGEQYF. The full variable domain, completed using reference TRBV7-6 and TRBJ2-7, is GAGVSQSPRYKVTKRGQDVALRCDPISGHVSLYWYRQALGQGPEFLTYFNYEAQQDKSGLPNDRFSAERPEGSISTLTIQRTEQRDSAMYRCASSLEGARPGEQYFGPGTRLTVT.

This rearrangement joins TRBV4-3 to TRBJ1-1; D may be TRBD1 (5 bases). The CDR3 length is 16 residues. Trimming took 4 bases from V and 1 from J, leaving 16 bases between them. Germline values: CDR1 LGHNA, CDR2 YSLEER. The CDR3: CASSRSPHQGNTEAFF. Here the CDR3 DNA reads TGCGCCAGCAGCCGATCTCCCCACCAGGGGAACACTGAAGCTTTCTTT.

This chain links TRBV5-1 with TRBJ1-2; no clear D gene. The germline gives CDR1 SGHRS, CDR2 YFSETQ. The CDR3 is 13 residues long. The germline V and J ends were trimmed by 1 base and 9 bases, with 13 bases remaining between them. The CDR3 region is CASSLSGFSSYTF. Here the CDR3 DNA reads TGCGCCAGCAGCTTGAGCGGGTTCTCTAGCTACACCTTC. The full variable domain, in which reference TRBV5-1 and TRBJ1-2 provide the parts outside the CDR3, is KAGVTQTPRYLIKTRGQQVTLSCSPISGHRSVSWYQQTPGQGLQFLFEYFSETQRNKGNFPGRFSGRQFSNSRSEMNVSTLELGDSALYLCASSLSGFSSYTFGSGTRLTVV.